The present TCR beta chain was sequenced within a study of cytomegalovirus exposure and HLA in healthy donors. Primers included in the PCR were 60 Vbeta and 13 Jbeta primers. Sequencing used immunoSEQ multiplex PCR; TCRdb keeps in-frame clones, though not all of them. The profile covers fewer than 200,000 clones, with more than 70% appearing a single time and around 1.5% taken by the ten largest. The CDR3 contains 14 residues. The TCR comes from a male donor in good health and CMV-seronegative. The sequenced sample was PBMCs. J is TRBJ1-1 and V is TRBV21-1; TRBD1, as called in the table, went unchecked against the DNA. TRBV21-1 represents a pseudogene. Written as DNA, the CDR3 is TGTGCCAGCAGCAGCAGGGTAATGAACACTGAAGCTTTCTTT. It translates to CASSSRVMNTEAFF.